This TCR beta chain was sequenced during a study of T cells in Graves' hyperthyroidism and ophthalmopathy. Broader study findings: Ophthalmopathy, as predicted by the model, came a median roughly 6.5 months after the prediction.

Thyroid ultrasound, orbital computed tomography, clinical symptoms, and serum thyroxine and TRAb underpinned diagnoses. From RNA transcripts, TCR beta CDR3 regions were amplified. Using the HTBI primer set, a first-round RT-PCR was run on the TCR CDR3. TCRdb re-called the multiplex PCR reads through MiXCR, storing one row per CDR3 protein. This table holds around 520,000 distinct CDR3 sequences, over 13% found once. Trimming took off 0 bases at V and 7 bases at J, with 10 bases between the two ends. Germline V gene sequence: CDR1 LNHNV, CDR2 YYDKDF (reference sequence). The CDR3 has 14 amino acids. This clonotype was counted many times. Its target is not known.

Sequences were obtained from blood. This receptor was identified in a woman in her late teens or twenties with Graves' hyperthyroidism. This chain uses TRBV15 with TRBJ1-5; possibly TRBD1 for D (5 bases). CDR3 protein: CATSRDRGDQPQHF. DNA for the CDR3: TGTGCCACCAGCAGAGATCGGGGGGACCAGCCCCAGCATTTT.